This T cell receptor (beta chain) was documented in a study of T cells in Graves' hyperthyroidism and ophthalmopathy. This CDR3 region has 15 residues. The V end lost 4 bases, the J end lost 0 bases, and 7 bases lay between the germline ends. The germline gives CDR1 ENHRY, CDR2 SYGVKD. RNA transcripts yielded amplified TCR beta CDR3 regions. An initial round of RT-PCR targeting the TCR CDR3 relied on the HTBI primer set. MiXCR, applied by TCRdb to the multiplex PCR reads, yields one record per CDR3 protein. Counted here are a few hundred thousand distinct CDR3 sequences, 35% to 50% occurring once; the ten biggest clones make up 44%.

V is TRBV10-3 and J is TRBJ1-6, with D unresolved. The TCR sequence derives from an adult woman with Graves' disease, either hyperthyroidism or ophthalmopathy (not recorded which). Sequencing was carried out using peripheral blood or thyroid tissue (not recorded which). The CDR3 sequence is CAISAESSYNSPLHF. The CDR3 nucleotides read TGTGCCATCAGTGCAGAGAGCTCCTATAATTCACCCCTCCACTTT.